The rows below give T cell receptor beta chains drawn from one sample of a study of blood T cell repertoires in COVID-19. TCRdb keeps only in-frame clones here, not all; method: immunoSEQ multiplex PCR. The sample lists some 140,000 clones; roughly 83% were seen once. Sequenced: PBMCs or T cells enriched from blood (not recorded which). These receptors were obtained from a middle-aged man who had recovered from COVID-19. CDR3s include the opening cysteine and the closing phenylalanine or tryptophan. D genes are given only for firm matches. Clone size is shown for a subset of rows, as once, few, many or a class of expanded clone.

size	V	J	D	DNA	CDR3
many	TRBV7-2	TRBJ2-7	.	TGTGCCAGCAGCTTGGAGAGCTCGGGTTCCTACGAGCAGTACTTC	CASSLESSGSYEQYF
.	TRBV5-1	TRBJ2-7	.	TGCGCCAGCAGCTTGGCCGTGACTTTCTACGAGCAGTACTTC	CASSLAVTFYEQYF
.	TRBV7-2	TRBJ1-4	TRBD1	TGTGCCAGCAGGCCTCGACAGGGACCTAATGAAAAACTGTTTTTT	CASRPRQGPNEKLFF
.	TRBV9	TRBJ2-3	TRBD2	TGTGCCAGCAGCGTAGACCCTAGCGGGTTACTCACAGATACGCAGTATTTT	CASSVDPSGLLTDTQYF
.	TRBV3-1/TRBV3-2	TRBJ2-2	TRBD2	TGTGCCAGCAGCCAAGTCGAGACTAGCGGGGGCCTGAACACCGGGGAGCTGTTTTTT	CASSQVETSGGLNTGELFF
.	TRBV30	TRBJ2-5	TRBD1	TGTGCCTGGGACAGGGGGCGGAGGGAGACCCAGTACTTC	CAWDRGRRETQYF
.	TRBV5-4	TRBJ1-2	TRBD1	TGTGCCAGCAGCTTACCCGGGACAGGGGTTGGCTACACCTTC	CASSLPGTGVGYTF
once	TRBV7-2	TRBJ2-5	.	TGTGCCAGCAGCTTAGGGCTGGAAGAGACCCAGTACTTC	CASSLGLEETQYF
.	TRBV30	TRBJ2-6	.	TGTGCCTGGAGTGCCCCCCGTATCTCTGGGGCCAACGTCCTGACTTTC	CAWSAPRISGANVLTF
.	TRBV30	TRBJ2-7	TRBD1	TGTGCCTGGACCAGACAGGGCTACGAGCAGTACTTC	CAWTRQGYEQYF
.	TRBV6-5	TRBJ1-2	.	TGTGCCAGCACCGTGACAGGCCCCTCGCGCTACACCTTC	CASTVTGPSRYTF
.	TRBV7-8	TRBJ2-5	TRBD2	TGTGCCAGCAGCCCCCAGGGCGGGGGGGGTGAGACCCAGTACTTC	CASSPQGGGGETQYF
.	TRBV20-1	TRBJ1-2	TRBD1	TGCAGTGCTAGTAGGACAGGGTCCGGCTATGGCTACACCTTC	CSASRTGSGYGYTF
.	TRBV7-3	TRBJ2-2	.	TGTGCCAGCAGCTTCGGTGAAGGGGAGCTGTTTTTT	CASSFGEGELFF
.	TRBV5-1	TRBJ1-2	.	TGCGCCAGCAGCGGACAGACACCCTATGGCTACACCTTC	CASSGQTPYGYTF
.	TRBV6-5	TRBJ1-2	.	TGTGCCAGCAGTTACTCGCGGCAGGGGACCGGCTACACCTTC	CASSYSRQGTGYTF
.	TRBV4-3	TRBJ2-3	TRBD2	TGCGCCAGCAGCCCACAACTAGCGGGGGGTACAGATACGCAGTATTTT	CASSPQLAGGTDTQYF
.	TRBV21-1	TRBJ2-5	.	TGTGCCAGCAGCACGAGACAGGGACCCAAGTCCCAGTACTTC	CASSTRQGPKSQYF
.	TRBV7-2	TRBJ2-3	TRBD1	TGTGCCAGCAGCTTAGTAGGGACAGGCACAGATACGCAGTATTTT	CASSLVGTGTDTQYF
.	TRBV5-4	TRBJ2-7	.	TGTGCCAGCAGCCCGGAGGTCCAGGATGGTAAGCAGTACTTC	CASSPEVQDGKQYF
.	TRBV19	TRBJ2-5	TRBD2	TGTGCCAGTAGTATCGGGGGGGCCCAAGAGACCCAGTACTTC	CASSIGGAQETQYF
few	TRBV5-4	TRBJ2-2	TRBD1	TGTGCCAGCAGCTCTGACAGGGGGCGATCCGGGGAGCTGTTTTTT	CASSSDRGRSGELFF
.	TRBV9	TRBJ2-7	.	TGTGCCAGCAGCGTAGCTTGGGCAGAGACCTACGAGCAGTACTTC	CASSVAWAETYEQYF
.	TRBV28	TRBJ1-2	.	TGTGCCACCAGGACCGGGGGGTCTCATGGCTACACCTTC	CATRTGGSHGYTF
.	TRBV12-3/TRBV12-4	TRBJ1-3	.	TGTGCCAGCACCCGGGACTTTGGAAACACCATATATTTT	CASTRDFGNTIYF
.	TRBV11-2	TRBJ2-7	TRBD2	TGTGCCAGCAGCCTTAGGACTAGCGGGGGGGCCTCCTACGAGCAGTACTTC	CASSLRTSGGASYEQYF
.	TRBV28	TRBJ1-2	.	TGTGCCAGCAGTTTACTAACAGGGAACTATGGCTACACCTTC	CASSLLTGNYGYTF
.	TRBV5-1	TRBJ1-1	.	TGCGCCAGCAGCTTGGCGGGGACAAGAGGGTTGAACACTGAAGCTTTCTTT	CASSLAGTRGLNTEAFF
few	TRBV12-3/TRBV12-4	TRBJ1-6	.	TGTGCCAGCAGCTTTTCGGGTTCACCCCTCCACTTT	CASSFSGSPLHF
once	TRBV19	TRBJ2-1	TRBD2	TGTGCCAGTAGTATCTCGGGGAGGGGGCAGTTCTTC	CASSISGRGQFF
.	TRBV7-2	TRBJ2-5	TRBD1	TGTGCCAGCAGCTCCAGAAGACAGGGGACGGGCGAGACCCAGTACTTC	CASSSRRQGTGETQYF
.	TRBV11-2	TRBJ2-1	TRBD1	TGTGCCAGCAGCCGTGGGACAGGTAATGAGCAGTTCTTC	CASSRGTGNEQFF
.	TRBV6-5	TRBJ2-7	TRBD1	TGTGCCAGCAGTTACTCATACAGGGGTAACGAGCAGTACTTC	CASSYSYRGNEQYF
.	TRBV5-6	TRBJ2-3	.	TGTGCCAGCAGCTTGGGGGCAGGGGCGGATACGCAGTATTTT	CASSLGAGADTQYF
once	TRBV6-2/TRBV6-3	TRBJ2-2	TRBD2	TGTGCCAGCAGTTACTTCGGGGGGGCCGGAAACACCGGGGAGCTGTTTTTT	CASSYFGGAGNTGELFF
.	TRBV20-1	TRBJ1-2	.	TGCAGTGCTAGTCCCGATGGCTACACCTTC	CSASPDGYTF
once	TRBV11-2	TRBJ2-1	.	TGTGCCAGCGCCCCGCGTCCGGGAGACTACAATGAGCAGTTCTTC	CASAPRPGDYNEQFF
.	TRBV6-5	TRBJ1-1	TRBD1	TGTGCCAGCAGTTACGCCGGGACAGGTGAAGCTTTCTTT	CASSYAGTGEAFF
.	TRBV27	TRBJ2-5	TRBD1	TGTGCCAGCAGTTTACGGCAGGGGGAAACCCAGTACTTC	CASSLRQGETQYF
.	TRBV2	TRBJ1-6	TRBD1	TGTGCCAGCAGCACCGGGACAGGGGGCGCGCCCCTCCACTTT	CASSTGTGGAPLHF
.	TRBV2	TRBJ2-1	TRBD2	TGTGCCAGCAGTGTTCGAGCGGGGGACAATGAGCAGTTCTTC	CASSVRAGDNEQFF
.	TRBV27	TRBJ2-7	.	TGTGCCAGCAGTCACCCCCGCGGGTCCTCCTACGAGCAGTACTTC	CASSHPRGSSYEQYF
.	TRBV4-2	TRBJ2-6	TRBD1	TGTGCCAGCAGCGGACAGGGGCGTGGGGCCAACGTCCTGACTTTC	CASSGQGRGANVLTF